This T cell receptor beta chain is drawn from a study of blood T cell repertoires in COVID-19. Per the original methods: Estimation of nucleated cell counts was performed using reference gene primer amplification. The repertoire was sequenced with immunoSEQ multiplex PCR; TCRdb's copy has only in-frame clones and lacks some. V and J calls plus clone size are reproduced from that table; the DNA served to infer D and trimming. The table shows about 86,000 clones, with around four fifths occurring only once. The V and J ends lost 1 base and 12 bases respectively, with 13 bases between them. CDR3 length: 13 residues. CDR1 is SGHTA, CDR2 FQGNSA, per germline.

The clonotype originates from a woman aged 80 or over with active or convalescent COVID-19. The V and J genes are TRBV7-2 and TRBJ2-1; D perhaps matches TRBD1 (5 bases). Sequencing was performed on peripheral blood. CDR3 sequence: CASSLGGPPGQFF. In DNA, the CDR3 is TGTGCCAGCAGCTTAGGGGGCCCTCCAGGGCAGTTCTTC.